This T cell receptor (beta chain) emerged from a study of blood T cell repertoires in COVID-19. Germline V gene data show CDR1 as MNHEY and CDR2 as SVGEGT. V gave up 5 bases and J gave up 8 bases, with 24 bases separating them. The length of the CDR3 is 16 residues. Profiled with immunoSEQ multiplex PCR; TCRdb holds only in-frame clones, not every one. This sample carries under 250,000 clones, roughly 86% of them seen once, and the ten largest clones take 2.7%. The TCR comes from a woman aged 55-70 years with acute or convalescent COVID-19. The genes are TRBV6-2 or TRBV6-3 and TRBJ1-1; D unresolved. The sequencing input was peripheral blood. CDR3 loop: CASSPHSGLAGPEAFF. CDR3 nucleotides: TGTGCCAGCAGTCCACATTCGGGCCTAGCCGGGCCAGAAGCTTTCTTT.